The next 7 T cell receptor beta chains were all read from a single sample in a study of cytomegalovirus exposure and HLA in healthy donors. The PCR ran on 60 Vbeta and 13 Jbeta primers. Profiling relied on immunoSEQ multiplex PCR, and the TCRdb table lists in-frame clones only, not all of them. This sample carries 110,000 to 150,000 clones, with 0.9% to 1% going to the ten biggest clones. Material for sequencing was PBMCs. These receptors came from a male donor in good health and CMV-seronegative.

The chain carries TRBV30 and TRBJ1-2; D possibly corresponds to TRBD1 (5 bases). Germline V CDR1 and CDR2: GTSNPN, SVGIG (reference sequence). The CDR3 totals 12 residues. Deletions cut 4 bases from V and 6 bases from J, with 12 bases between. Here the CDR3 DNA reads TGTGCCTGGACAGGGCCTCAACATGGCTACACCTTC. It codes for CAWTGPQHGYTF.

V is TRBV6-6 and J is TRBJ2-1; tentatively, D is TRBD1 (6 bases). Germline-derived CDR1 and CDR2 are MNHNY and SVGAGI (reference sequence). V was shortened by 8 bases and J by 4 bases, with 15 bases between the two germline ends. The CDR3 covers 14 residues. The chain's CDR3 is CASVRDNPYNEQFF. CDR3 nucleotides: TGTGCCAGCGTCCGGGACAACCCATACAATGAGCAGTTCTTC.

The chain employs TRBV28 and TRBJ2-7; possibly TRBD1 for D (5 bases). Germline lookup yields CDR1 MDHEN and CDR2 SYDVKM. V lost 4 bases and J 4 bases, leaving 17 bases between the germline ends. The CDR3 is 15 residues long. The chain's CDR3 is CASSSPGLRHYEQYF. In DNA form, the CDR3 reads TGTGCCAGCAGTTCTCCAGGGTTGAGGCATTACGAGCAGTACTTC.

The rearrangement uses TRBV27 and TRBJ2-5, with TRBD2 identical over 10 bases. Looked up from germline, CDR1 is MNHEY and CDR2 is SMNVEV (reference sequence). V shed 3 bases, J shed 0 bases, and the junction held 1 base outside the gene matches. There are 15 residues in the CDR3. The CDR3 here is CASSFLAGDQETQYF. In DNA form, the CDR3 reads TGTGCCAGCAGTTTTCTAGCGGGAGACCAAGAGACCCAGTACTTC.

The genes are TRBV25-1 and TRBJ2-7; D is perhaps TRBD1 (5 bases). Trimming removed 5 bases at V and 2 bases at J, with 16 bases between. Germline V gives CDR1 MGHDK, CDR2 SYGVNS. This CDR3 is 15 amino acids long. The CDR3 spells CASSSDRLATYEQYF. Here the CDR3 DNA reads TGTGCCAGCAGTAGCGACAGACTTGCCACCTACGAGCAGTACTTC.

This chain joins TRBV19 and TRBJ1-5; possibly TRBD1 for D (6 bases). The germline V gene has CDR1 LNHDA and CDR2 SQIVND (reference sequence). The germline V and J ends were trimmed by 7 bases and 6 bases, with 19 bases remaining between them. CDR3 length: 15 amino acids. CDR3 sequence: CASTSAGVGGQPQHF. The DNA of the CDR3 is TGTGCCAGTACCTCCGCGGGGGTAGGGGGTCAGCCCCAGCATTTT.

This chain links TRBV6-4 with TRBJ2-1, with 7 bases matching TRBD2. Germline V gives CDR1 MRHNA, CDR2 SNTAGT. The CDR3 consists of 15 residues. The V and J ends lost 8 bases and 6 bases, in that order; junction bases with no gene match: 13. The CDR3 protein is CASGSGRESSNEQFF. The DNA of the CDR3 is TGTGCCAGCGGCTCGGGGCGGGAGTCTTCCAATGAGCAGTTCTTC.